The clone carrying this TCR beta chain showed up just a few times. The antigen is not known. This sample was taken from a study of response to subunit inactivated influenza vaccine. The CDR3 contains 15 residues. Germline CDR1 LNHNV, CDR2 YYDKDF (reference sequence). V was trimmed by 5 bases and J by 3 bases, leaving 16 bases between them. Whole-study results and caveats: With each seasonal influenza vaccination, the authors suggested, few new T cells are recruited.

TCRdb ran MiXCR on the RT-PCR reads and lists one entry per CDR3 protein. The sample lists 610,000 or so distinct CDR3 sequences; 13% to 15% were seen once. The chain joins TRBV15 to TRBJ1-2; D might be TRBD1 (5 bases). The material was PBMCs from blood, obtained about 13 days after vaccination. This sequence originates from a man between 50 and 59 years old who received an inactivated influenza vaccine. The CDR3 DNA follows: TGTGCCACCAGCCCCACCGCCGGGGGTGACTATGGCTACACCTTC. Encoded protein: CATSPTAGGDYGYTF. Full variable domain (missing parts from reference TRBV15 and TRBJ1-2): DAMVIQNPRYQVTQFGKPVTLSCSQTLNHNVMYWYQQKSSQAPKLLFHYYDKDFNNEADTPDNFQSRRPNTSFCFLDIRSPGLGDTAMYLCATSPTAGGDYGYTFGSGTRLTVV.